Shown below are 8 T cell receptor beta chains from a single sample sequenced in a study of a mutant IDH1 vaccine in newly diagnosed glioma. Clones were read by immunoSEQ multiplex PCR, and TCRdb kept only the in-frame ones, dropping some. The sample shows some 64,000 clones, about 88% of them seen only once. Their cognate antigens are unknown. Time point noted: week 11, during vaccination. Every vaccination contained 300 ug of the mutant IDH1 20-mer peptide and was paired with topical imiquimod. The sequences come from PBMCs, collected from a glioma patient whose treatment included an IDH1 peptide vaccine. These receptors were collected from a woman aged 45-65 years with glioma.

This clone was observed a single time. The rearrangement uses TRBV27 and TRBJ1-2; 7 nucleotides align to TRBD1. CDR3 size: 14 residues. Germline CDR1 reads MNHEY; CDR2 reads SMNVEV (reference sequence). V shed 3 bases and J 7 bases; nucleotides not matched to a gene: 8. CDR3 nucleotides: TGTGCCAGCAGTTTTGTAAGACAGGGAGGTGGCTACACCTTC. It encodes CASSFVRQGGGYTF.

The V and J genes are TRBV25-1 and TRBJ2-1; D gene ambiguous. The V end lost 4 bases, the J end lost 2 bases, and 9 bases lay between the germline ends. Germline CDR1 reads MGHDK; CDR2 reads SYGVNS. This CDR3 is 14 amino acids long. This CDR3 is CASSVGETYNEQFF. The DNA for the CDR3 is TGTGCCAGCAGTGTCGGAGAGACCTACAATGAGCAGTTCTTC. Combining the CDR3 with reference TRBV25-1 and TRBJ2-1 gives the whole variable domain EADIYQTPRYLVIGTGKKITLECSQTMGHDKMYWYQQDPGMELHLIHYSYGVNSTEKGDLSSESTVSRIRTEHFPLTLESARPSHTSQYLCASSVGETYNEQFFGPGTRLTVL.

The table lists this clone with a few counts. CDR3 amino acids: CAGGGGLQPQHF. The CDR3 region has the DNA TGTGCCGGAGGGGGGGGCCTTCAGCCCCAGCATTTT. The chain has TRBV6-1 and TRBJ1-5; a possible D gene is TRBD1 (6 bases). Germline CDR1 reads MNHNS; CDR2 reads SASEGT. The CDR3 totals 12 residues. V was trimmed by 11 bases and J by 6 bases, leaving 14 bases between them.

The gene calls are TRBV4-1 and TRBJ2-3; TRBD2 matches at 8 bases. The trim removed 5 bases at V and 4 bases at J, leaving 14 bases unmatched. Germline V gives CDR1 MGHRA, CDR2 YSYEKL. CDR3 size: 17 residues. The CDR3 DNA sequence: TGCGCCAGCAGCTCGCTACGGGGGGGCCTTCTCGCAGATACGCAGTATTTT. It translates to CASSSLRGGLLADTQYF.

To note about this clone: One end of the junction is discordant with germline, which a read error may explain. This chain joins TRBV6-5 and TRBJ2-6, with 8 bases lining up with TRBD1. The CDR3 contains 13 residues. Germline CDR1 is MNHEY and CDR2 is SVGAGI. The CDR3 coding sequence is TGTGCCAGCAGTATGACAGGGGTCAACGTCCTGACTTTC. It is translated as CASSMTGVNVLTF.

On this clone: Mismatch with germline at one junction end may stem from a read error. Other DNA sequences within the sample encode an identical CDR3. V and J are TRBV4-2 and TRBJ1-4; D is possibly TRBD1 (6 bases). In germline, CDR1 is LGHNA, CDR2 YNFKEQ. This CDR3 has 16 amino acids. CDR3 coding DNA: TGTGCCAGCAGCCAACCGACGGGGGGCGTTACCGAAAAGCTGTTTTTT. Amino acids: CASSQPTGGVTEKLFF.

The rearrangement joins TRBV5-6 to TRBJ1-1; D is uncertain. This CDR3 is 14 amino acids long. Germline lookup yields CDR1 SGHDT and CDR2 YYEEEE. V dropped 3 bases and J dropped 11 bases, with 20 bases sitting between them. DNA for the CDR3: TGTGCCAGCAGCTCGTGGGGAGTCCGGGCGGGTGCTTTCTTT. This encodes CASSSWGVRAGAFF.

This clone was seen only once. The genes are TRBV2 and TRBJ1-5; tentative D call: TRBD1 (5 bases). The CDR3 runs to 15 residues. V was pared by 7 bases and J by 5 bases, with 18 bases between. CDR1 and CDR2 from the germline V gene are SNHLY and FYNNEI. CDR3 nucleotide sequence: TGTGCCAGCACCCCGCGGGGGACCAATGATCAGCCCCAGCATTTT. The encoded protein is CASTPRGTNDQPQHF.